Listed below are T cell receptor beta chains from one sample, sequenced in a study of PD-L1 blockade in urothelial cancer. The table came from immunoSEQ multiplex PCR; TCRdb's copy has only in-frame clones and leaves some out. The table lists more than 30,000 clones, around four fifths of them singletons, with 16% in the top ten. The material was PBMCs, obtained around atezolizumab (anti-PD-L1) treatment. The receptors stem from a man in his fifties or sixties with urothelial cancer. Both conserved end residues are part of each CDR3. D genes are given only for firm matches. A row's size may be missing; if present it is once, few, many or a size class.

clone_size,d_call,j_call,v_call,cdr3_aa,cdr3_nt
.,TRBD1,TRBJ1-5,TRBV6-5,CASSYSEGAGQPQHF,TGTGCCAGCAGTTACTCTGAGGGGGCAGGACAGCCCCAGCATTTT
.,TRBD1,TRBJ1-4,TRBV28,CASSTPKPGTGREKLFF,TGTGCCAGCAGTACACCAAAGCCCGGGACAGGGCGGGAAAAACTGTTTTTT
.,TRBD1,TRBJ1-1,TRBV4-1,CASSQPTGVPEAFF,TGCGCCAGCAGCCAACCAACAGGGGTCCCTGAAGCTTTCTTT
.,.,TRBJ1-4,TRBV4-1,CASSQEGARLKKLFF,TGCGCCAGCAGCCAAGAGGGGGCCCGGTTGAAAAAACTGTTTTTT
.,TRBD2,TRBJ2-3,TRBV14,CASSPTSADTQYF,TGTGCCAGCAGCCCGACTAGCGCCGATACGCAGTATTTT
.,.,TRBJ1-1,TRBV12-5,CASGSSLDFLDYNTEAFF,TGTGCTAGTGGTTCGTCCTTGGACTTTCTGGATTACAACACTGAAGCTTTCTTT
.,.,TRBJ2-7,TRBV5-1,CASSVTHRELANEQYF,TGCGCCAGCAGCGTGACCCACAGGGAACTAGCGAACGAGCAGTACTTC
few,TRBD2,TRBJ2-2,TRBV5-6,CASSSGAGSTGELFF,TGTGCCAGCAGCTCGGGAGCGGGGAGCACCGGGGAGCTGTTTTTT
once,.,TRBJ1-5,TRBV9,CASNNDYSNQPQHF,TGTGCCAGCAACAATGACTATAGCAATCAGCCCCAGCATTTT
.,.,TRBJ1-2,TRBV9,CASSVVDLKVYGYTF,TGTGCCAGCAGCGTAGTGGACTTAAAAGTCTATGGCTACACCTTC
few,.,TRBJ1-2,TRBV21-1,CASSKPRDSSLYGYTF,TGTGCCAGCAGCAAACCCCGGGACAGCAGCCTTTATGGCTACACCTTC
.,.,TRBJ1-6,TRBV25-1,CASSERESFNSPLHF,TGTGCCAGCAGTGAAAGGGAGTCCTTTAATTCACCCCTCCACTTT
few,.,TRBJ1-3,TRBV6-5,CASRAGVFSGNTIYF,TGTGCCAGCAGAGCAGGGGTCTTCTCTGGAAACACCATATATTTT
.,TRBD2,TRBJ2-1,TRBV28,CASSPPWGTRGRNEQFF,TGTGCCAGCAGTCCGCCGTGGGGGACTAGGGGCCGCAATGAGCAGTTCTTC
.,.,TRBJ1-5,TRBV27,CASSPITGRGKQPQHF,TGTGCCAGCAGTCCAATAACAGGGAGGGGAAAACAGCCCCAGCATTTT
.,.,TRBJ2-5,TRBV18,CASSPAGSKETQYF,TGTGCCAGCTCACCGGCGGGATCCAAAGAGACCCAGTACTTC